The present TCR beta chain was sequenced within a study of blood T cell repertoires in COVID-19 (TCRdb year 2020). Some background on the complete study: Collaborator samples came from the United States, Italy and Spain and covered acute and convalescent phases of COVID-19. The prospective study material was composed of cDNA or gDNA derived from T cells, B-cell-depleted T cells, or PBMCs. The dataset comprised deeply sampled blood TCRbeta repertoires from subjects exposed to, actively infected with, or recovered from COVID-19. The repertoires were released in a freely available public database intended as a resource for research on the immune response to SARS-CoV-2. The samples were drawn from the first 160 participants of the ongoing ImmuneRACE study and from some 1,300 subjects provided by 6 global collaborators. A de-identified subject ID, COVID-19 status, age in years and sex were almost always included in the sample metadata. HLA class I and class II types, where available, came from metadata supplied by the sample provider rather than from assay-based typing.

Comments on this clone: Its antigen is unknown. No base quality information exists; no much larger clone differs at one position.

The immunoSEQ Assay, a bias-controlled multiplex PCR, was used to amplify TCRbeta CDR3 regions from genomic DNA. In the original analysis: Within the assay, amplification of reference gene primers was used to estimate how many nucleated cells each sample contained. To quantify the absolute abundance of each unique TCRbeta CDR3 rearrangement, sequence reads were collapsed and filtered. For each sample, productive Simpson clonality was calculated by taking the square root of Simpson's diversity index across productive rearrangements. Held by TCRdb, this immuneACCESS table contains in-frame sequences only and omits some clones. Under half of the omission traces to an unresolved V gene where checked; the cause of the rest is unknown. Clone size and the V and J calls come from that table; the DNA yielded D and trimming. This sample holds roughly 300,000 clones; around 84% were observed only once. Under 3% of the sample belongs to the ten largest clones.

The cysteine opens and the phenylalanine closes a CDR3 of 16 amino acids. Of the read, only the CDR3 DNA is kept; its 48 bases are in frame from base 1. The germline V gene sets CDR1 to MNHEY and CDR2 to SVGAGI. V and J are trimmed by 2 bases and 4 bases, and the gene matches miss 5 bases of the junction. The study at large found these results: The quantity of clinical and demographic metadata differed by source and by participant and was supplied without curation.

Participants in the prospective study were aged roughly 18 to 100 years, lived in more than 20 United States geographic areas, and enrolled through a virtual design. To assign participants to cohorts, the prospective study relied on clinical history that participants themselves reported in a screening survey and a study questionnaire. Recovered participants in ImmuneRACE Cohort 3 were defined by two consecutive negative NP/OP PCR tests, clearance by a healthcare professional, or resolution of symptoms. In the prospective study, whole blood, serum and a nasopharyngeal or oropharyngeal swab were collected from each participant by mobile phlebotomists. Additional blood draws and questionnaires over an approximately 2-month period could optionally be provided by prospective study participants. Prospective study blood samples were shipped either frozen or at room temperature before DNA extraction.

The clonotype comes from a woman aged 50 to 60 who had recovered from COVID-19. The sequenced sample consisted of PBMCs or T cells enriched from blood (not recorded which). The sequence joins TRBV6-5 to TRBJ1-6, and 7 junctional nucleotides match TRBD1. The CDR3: CASSYRRDSYNSPLHF. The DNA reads TGTGCCAGCAGTTACCGCAGGGACAGTTATAATTCACCCCTCCACTTT.